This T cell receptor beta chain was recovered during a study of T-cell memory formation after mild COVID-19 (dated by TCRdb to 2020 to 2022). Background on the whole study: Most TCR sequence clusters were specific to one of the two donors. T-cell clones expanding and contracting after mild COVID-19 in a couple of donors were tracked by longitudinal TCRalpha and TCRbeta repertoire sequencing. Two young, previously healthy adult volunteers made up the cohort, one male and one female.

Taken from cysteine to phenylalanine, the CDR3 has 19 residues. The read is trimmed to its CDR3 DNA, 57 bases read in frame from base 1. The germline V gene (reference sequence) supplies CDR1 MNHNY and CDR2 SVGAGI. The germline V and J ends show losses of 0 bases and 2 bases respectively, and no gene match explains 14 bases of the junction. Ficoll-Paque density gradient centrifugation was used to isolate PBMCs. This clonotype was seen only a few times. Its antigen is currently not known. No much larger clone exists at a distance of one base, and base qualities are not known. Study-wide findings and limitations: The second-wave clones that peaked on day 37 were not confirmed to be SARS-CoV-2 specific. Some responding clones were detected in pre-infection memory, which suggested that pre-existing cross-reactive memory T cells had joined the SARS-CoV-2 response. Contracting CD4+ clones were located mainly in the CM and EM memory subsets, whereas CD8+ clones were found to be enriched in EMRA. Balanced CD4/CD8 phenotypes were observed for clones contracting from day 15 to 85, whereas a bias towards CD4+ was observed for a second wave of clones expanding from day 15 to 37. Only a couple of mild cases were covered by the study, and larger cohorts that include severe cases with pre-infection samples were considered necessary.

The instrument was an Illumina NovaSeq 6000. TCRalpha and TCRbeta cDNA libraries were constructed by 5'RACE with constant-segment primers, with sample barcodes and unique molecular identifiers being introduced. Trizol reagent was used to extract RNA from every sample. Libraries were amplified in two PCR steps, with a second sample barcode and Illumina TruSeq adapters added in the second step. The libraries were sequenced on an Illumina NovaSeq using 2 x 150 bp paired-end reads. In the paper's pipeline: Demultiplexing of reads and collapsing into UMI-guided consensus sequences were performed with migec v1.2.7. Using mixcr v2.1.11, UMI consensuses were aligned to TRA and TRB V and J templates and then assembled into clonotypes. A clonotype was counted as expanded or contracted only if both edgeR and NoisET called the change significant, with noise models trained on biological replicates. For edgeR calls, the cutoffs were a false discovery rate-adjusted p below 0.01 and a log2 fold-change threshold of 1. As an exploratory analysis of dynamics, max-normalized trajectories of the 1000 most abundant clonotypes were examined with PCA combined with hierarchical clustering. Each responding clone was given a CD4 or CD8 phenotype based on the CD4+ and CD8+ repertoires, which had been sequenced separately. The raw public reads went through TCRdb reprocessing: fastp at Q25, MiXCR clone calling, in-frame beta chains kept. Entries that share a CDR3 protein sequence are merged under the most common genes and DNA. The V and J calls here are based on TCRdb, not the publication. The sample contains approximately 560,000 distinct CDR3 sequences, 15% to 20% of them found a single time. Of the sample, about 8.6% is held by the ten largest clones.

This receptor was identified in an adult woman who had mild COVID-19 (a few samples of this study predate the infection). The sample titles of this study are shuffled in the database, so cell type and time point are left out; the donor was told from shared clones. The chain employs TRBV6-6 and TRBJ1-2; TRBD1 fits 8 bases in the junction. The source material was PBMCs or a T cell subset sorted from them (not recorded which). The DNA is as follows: TGTGCCAGCAGTTACTCGAAGGGCACAGGGGGTGCCCCCAACTATGGCTACACCTTC. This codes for CASSYSKGTGGAPNYGYTF.